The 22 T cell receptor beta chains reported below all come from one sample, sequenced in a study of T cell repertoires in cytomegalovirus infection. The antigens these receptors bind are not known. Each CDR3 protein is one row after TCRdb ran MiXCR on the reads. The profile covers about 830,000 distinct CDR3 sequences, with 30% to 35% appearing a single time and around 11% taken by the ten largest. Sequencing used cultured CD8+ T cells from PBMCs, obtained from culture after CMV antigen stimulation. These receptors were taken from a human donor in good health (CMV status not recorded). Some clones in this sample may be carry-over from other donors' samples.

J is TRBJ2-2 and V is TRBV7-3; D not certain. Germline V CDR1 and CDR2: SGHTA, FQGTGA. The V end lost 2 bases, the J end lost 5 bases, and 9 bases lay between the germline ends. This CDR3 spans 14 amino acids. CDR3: CASSLLVGTGELFF. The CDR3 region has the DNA TGTGCCAGCAGCTTACTAGTGGGGACCGGGGAGCTGTTTTTT.

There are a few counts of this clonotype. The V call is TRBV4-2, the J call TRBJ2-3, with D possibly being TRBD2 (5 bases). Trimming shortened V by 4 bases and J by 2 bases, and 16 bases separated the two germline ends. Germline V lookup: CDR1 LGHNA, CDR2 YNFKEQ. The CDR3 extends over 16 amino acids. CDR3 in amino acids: CASSLSFRGNTDTQYF. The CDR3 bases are TGTGCCAGCAGCCTAAGTTTCCGGGGAAACACAGATACGCAGTATTTT.

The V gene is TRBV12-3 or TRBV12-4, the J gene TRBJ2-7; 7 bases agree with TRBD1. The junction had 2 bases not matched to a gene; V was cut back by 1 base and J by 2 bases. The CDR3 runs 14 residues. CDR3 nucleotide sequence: TGTGCCAGCAGTTTAGGAGGGACAGCCTACGAGCAGTACTTC. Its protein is CASSLGGTAYEQYF.

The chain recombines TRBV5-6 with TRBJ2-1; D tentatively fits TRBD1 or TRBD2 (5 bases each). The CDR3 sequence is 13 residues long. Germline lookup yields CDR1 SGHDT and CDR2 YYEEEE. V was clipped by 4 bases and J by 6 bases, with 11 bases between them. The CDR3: CASSQGTSNEQFF. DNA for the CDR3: TGTGCCAGCAGCCAGGGAACTAGCAATGAGCAGTTCTTC.

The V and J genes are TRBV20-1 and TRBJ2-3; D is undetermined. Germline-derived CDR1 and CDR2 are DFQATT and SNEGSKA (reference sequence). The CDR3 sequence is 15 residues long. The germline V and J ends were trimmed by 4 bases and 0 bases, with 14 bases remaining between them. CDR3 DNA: TGCAGTGCTACGTGGACGGATCCTAGCACAGATACGCAGTATTTT. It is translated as CSATWTDPSTDTQYF.

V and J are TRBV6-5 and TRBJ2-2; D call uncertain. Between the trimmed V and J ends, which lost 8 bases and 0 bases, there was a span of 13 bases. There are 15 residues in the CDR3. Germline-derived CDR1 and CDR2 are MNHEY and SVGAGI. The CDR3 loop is CASGMRSANTGELFF. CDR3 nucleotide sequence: TGTGCCAGCGGGATGAGGTCGGCGAACACCGGGGAGCTGTTTTTT.

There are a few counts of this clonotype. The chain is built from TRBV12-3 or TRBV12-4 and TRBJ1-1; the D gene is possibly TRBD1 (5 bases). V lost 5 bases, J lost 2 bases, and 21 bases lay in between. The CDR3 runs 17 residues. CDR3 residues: CASSRDGERGYNTEAFF. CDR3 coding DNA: TGTGCCAGCAGTCGGGACGGGGAGAGGGGTTATAACACTGAAGCTTTCTTT.

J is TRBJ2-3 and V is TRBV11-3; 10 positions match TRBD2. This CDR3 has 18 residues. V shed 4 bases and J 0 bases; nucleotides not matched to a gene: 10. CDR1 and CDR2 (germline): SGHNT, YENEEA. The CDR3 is CASSSRDALAGSTDTQYF. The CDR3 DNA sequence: TGTGCCAGCAGCTCCAGGGACGCACTAGCGGGGAGCACAGATACGCAGTATTTT.

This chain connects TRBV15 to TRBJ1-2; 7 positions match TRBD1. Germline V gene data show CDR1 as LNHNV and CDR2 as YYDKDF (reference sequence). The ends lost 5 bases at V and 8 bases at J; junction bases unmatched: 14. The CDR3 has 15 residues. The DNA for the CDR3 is TGTGCCACCAGCTACGATAAGGGACAGATCGACGGCTACACCTTC. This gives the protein CATSYDKGQIDGYTF.

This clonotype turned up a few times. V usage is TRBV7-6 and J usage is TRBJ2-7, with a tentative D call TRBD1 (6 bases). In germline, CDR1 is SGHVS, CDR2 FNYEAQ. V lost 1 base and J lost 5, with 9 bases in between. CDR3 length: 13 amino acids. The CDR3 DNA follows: TGTGCCAGCAGCTTAGAGGGGGACGACGAGCAGTACTTC. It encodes CASSLEGDDEQYF.

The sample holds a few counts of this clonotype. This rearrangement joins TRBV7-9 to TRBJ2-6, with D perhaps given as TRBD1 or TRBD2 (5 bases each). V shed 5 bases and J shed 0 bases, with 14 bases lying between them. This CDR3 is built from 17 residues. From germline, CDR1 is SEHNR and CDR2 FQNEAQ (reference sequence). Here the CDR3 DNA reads TGTGCCAGCAGCGGGGCGGGTGCCCGCTCTGGGGCCAACGTCCTGACTTTC. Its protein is CASSGAGARSGANVLTF.

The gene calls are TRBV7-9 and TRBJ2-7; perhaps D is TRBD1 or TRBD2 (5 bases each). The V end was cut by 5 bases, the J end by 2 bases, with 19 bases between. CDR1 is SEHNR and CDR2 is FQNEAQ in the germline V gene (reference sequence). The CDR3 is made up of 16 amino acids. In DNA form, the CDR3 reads TGTGCCAGCAGCCCCACTGGGGGAAAAAGAACCTACGAGCAGTACTTC. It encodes CASSPTGGKRTYEQYF.

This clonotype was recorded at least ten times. The CDR3 spells CASSHRLAVWETQYF. The CDR3 nucleotides are TGTGCCAGCAGCCATCGACTAGCTGTGTGGGAGACCCAGTACTTC. This chain joins TRBV7-2 and TRBJ2-5, with 7 bases fitting TRBD2. With V trimmed by 5 bases and J by 5 bases, 11 bases remained unmatched. Germline CDR1 and CDR2: SGHTA and FQGNSA. The CDR3 has 15 residues.

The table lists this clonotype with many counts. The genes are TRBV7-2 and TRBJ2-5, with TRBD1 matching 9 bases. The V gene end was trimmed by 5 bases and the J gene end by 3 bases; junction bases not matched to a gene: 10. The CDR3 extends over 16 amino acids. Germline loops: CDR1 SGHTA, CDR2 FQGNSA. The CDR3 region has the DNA TGTGCCAGCAGCCCTGGGGACAGGGTGGGAAAAGAGACCCAGTACTTC. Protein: CASSPGDRVGKETQYF.

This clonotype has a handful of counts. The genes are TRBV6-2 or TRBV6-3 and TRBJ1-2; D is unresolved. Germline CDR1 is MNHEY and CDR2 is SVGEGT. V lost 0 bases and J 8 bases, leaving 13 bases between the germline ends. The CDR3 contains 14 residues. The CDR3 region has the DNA TGTGCCAGCAGTTACTCTCGCGGTATGGGGGGCTACACCTTC. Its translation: CASSYSRGMGGYTF.

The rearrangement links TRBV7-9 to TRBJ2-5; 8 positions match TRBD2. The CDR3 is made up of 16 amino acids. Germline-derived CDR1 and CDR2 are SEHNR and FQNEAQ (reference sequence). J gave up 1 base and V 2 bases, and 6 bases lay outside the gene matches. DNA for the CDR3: TGTGCCAGCAGCTTACTGGCGGGGGGCCCCCAAGAGACCCAGTACTTC. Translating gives CASSLLAGGPQETQYF.

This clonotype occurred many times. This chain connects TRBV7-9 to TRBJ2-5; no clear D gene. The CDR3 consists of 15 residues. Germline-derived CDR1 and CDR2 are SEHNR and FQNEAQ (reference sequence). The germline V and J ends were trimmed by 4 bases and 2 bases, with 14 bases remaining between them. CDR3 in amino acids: CASSSSTRAQETQYF. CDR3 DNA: TGTGCCAGCAGCTCCTCTACAAGGGCGCAAGAGACCCAGTACTTC.

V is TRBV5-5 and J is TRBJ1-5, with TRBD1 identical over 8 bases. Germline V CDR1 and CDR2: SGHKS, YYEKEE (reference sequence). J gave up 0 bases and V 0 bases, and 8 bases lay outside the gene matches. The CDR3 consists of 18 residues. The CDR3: CASSLVGGQGYSNQPQHF. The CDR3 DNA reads TGTGCCAGCAGCTTGGTAGGAGGACAGGGATATAGCAATCAGCCCCAGCATTTT.

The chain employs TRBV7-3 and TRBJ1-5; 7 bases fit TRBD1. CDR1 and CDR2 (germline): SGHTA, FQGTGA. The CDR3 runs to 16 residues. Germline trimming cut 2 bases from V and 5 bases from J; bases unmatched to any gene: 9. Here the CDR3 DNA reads TGTGCCAGCAGCTTATCTTTCGGTCAGGGGGATCAGCCCCAGCATTTT. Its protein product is CASSLSFGQGDQPQHF.

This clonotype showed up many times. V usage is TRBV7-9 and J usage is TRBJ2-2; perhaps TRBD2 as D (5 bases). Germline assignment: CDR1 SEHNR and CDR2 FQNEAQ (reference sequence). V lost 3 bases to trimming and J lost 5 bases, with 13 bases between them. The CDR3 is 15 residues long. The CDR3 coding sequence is TGTGCCAGCAGCTTTTCGGGAATTTTTACCGGGGAGCTGTTTTTT. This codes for CASSFSGIFTGELFF.

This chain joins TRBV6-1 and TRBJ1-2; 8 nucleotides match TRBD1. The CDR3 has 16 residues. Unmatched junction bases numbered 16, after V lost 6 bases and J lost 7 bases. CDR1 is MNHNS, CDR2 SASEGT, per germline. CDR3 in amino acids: CASSLPGQAFTFGYTF. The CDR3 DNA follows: TGTGCCAGCAGCCTACCGGGACAGGCTTTCACGTTTGGCTACACCTTC.

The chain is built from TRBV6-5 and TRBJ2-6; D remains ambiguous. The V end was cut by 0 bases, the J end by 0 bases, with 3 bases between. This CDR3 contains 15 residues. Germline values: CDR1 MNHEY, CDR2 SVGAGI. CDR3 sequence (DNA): TGTGCCAGCAGTTACTCAGTCTCTGGGGCCAACGTCCTGACTTTC. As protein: CASSYSVSGANVLTF.